This TCR beta chain was obtained from a study of blood T cell repertoires in COVID-19. Study information: Specimens from acute and convalescent COVID-19 originated in the United States, Italy and Spain. PBMCs, B-cell-depleted T cells, or T cells provided the cDNA or gDNA that made up the material.

In the original processing: Nucleated cell number was recorded as an estimate derived from reference gene primer amplification. Clones were read by immunoSEQ multiplex PCR, and TCRdb kept only the in-frame ones, dropping some. D and trimming come from the DNA, and the V and J calls and clone size come from that table. There are 300,000 to 400,000 clones in the sample; over 75% occur only once, and about 2.5% lies in the top ten. This CDR3 spans 13 amino acids. The germline CDR1 and CDR2 sequences are SGHDN and FVKESK. V lost 3 bases and J 6 bases, leaving 8 bases between the germline ends. Patients from Seattle were sampled longitudinally, starting during active infection.

The clonotype was recovered from an older woman with COVID-19, enrolled during active disease. This chain links TRBV14 with TRBJ2-2; D perhaps matches TRBD1 (6 bases). Sequenced input: peripheral blood. DNA for the CDR3: TGTGCCAGCAGCCACCGGACAGCCGGGGAGCTGTTTTTT. Amino acids: CASSHRTAGELFF.